The following is a TCR beta chain sequence with its context. In the original analysis: Counts of nucleated cells, estimated from reference gene primer amplification, were obtained. The data were produced by immunoSEQ multiplex PCR, yet TCRdb's version contains in-frame clones alone and is incomplete. D and trimming come from the DNA, and the V and J calls and clone size come from that table. The sample has 100,000 or so clones, approximately 92% seen once; the top ten hold 4.5% to 6%. The sample is drawn from a study of blood T cell repertoires in COVID-19. The germline V gene has CDR1 PRHDT and CDR2 FYEKMQ (reference sequence). The CDR3 runs 14 residues. Germline trimming cut 8 bases from V and 5 bases from J; bases unmatched to any gene: 8.

The sequenced material came from peripheral blood. This TCR was sampled from a man between 65 and 79 years old with acute or convalescent COVID-19. The V gene is TRBV13, the J gene TRBJ2-7, with TRBD1 identical over 11 bases. CDR3 loop: CASGLGQGAHEQYF. The CDR3 DNA follows: TGTGCCAGCGGACTAGGACAGGGGGCCCACGAGCAGTACTTC. Supplemented by reference TRBV13 and TRBJ2-7, the full variable domain reads AAGVIQSPRHLIKEKRETATLKCYPIPRHDTVYWYQQGPGQDPQFLISFYEKMQSDKGSIPDRFSAQQFSDYHSELNMSSLELGDSALYFCASGLGQGAHEQYFGPGTRLTVT.